This entry lists 29 T cell receptor beta chains sequenced from one sample in a study of control samples from healthy donors and cancer patients. Assay used: immunoSEQ multiplex PCR; TCRdb lists only in-frame clones, some missing. The sample gives 98,000 or so clones, roughly 78% of which show up once; about 2% is in the top ten. Sequences were obtained from blood. These receptors originate from a man aged 55 to 70 in good health.

V gene TRBV25-1 combines with J gene TRBJ2-5; TRBD1 aligns across 10 bases. Trimming at V came to 2 bases and at J to 5 bases, leaving 8 bases not matched to a gene. Germline V CDR1 and CDR2: MGHDK, SYGVNS. The CDR3 extends over 16 amino acids. CDR3: CASSEPGQGNRETQYF. CDR3 bases: TGTGCCAGCAGTGAACCGGGACAGGGGAACAGGGAGACCCAGTACTTC.

The chain joins TRBV4-1 to TRBJ1-1; perhaps TRBD1 as D (6 bases). Trimming shortened V by 0 bases and J by 10 bases, and 12 bases separated the two germline ends. The CDR3 is 13 residues long. Per the germline V gene, CDR1 is MGHRA and CDR2 is YSYEKL. CDR3 bases: TGCGCCAGCAGCCAAGATAGGGGCAGGGGAGCTTTCTTT. It yields the protein CASSQDRGRGAFF.

The chain links TRBV6-5 to TRBJ2-7; no clear D gene. The V end was cut by 6 bases, the J end by 4 bases, with 7 bases between. CDR1 and CDR2 from the germline V gene are MNHEY and SVGAGI. CDR3 length equals 11 residues. CDR3 sequence (DNA): TGTGCCAGCAGGGGGTTATACGAGCAGTACTTC. Translated, it gives CASRGLYEQYF.

This chain connects TRBV5-1 to TRBJ2-1; D may be TRBD1 or TRBD2 (5 bases each). This CDR3 spans 15 amino acids. Germline V lookup: CDR1 SGHRS, CDR2 YFSETQ. V was cut by 0 bases and J by 7 bases, with 14 bases left in between. CDR3 DNA sequence: TGCGCCAGCAGCTTGGAGGGGAGATTTAGGAATGAGCAGTTCTTC. It codes for CASSLEGRFRNEQFF.

This CDR3 is CAWSVHGGNTEAFF. The CDR3 nucleotides read TGTGCCTGGAGTGTACATGGGGGGAACACTGAAGCTTTCTTT. The chain has TRBV30 and TRBJ1-1; perhaps TRBD1 as D (5 bases). The germline CDR1 and CDR2 sequences are GTSNPN and SVGIG (reference sequence). This CDR3 is built from 14 residues. Trimming took off 0 bases at V and 1 base at J, with 9 bases between the two ends.

By its share, this clone is medium-sized. The chain couples TRBV6-1 to TRBJ2-3; D remains ambiguous. The CDR3 extends over 13 amino acids. Germline V lookup: CDR1 MNHNS, CDR2 SASEGT. Trimming pared 3 bases from V and 7 bases from J, leaving 11 bases between. CDR3 coding DNA: TGTGCCAGCAGTGATTCTACATGGAATACGCAGTATTTT. Its translation is CASSDSTWNTQYF.

The chain has TRBV6-4 and TRBJ2-1; 16 bases are a match to TRBD2. Germline trimming cut 2 bases from V and 1 base from J; bases unmatched to any gene: 5. Looked up from germline, CDR1 is MRHNA and CDR2 is SNTAGT. The CDR3 is made up of 19 amino acids. CDR3 nucleotides: TGTGCCAGCAGTGACGGGACTAGCGGGGGGGCGCGGTCCTACAATGAGCAGTTCTTC. Translated: CASSDGTSGGARSYNEQFF.

The V and J genes are TRBV6-5 and TRBJ1-6; possibly TRBD1 for D (5 bases). CDR3 length equals 14 residues. Trimming stripped 6 bases from V and 7 bases from J, with 13 bases between. Germline V gives CDR1 MNHEY, CDR2 SVGAGI. CDR3 in amino acids: CASRGRGENSPLHF. The CDR3, as DNA: TGTGCCAGCAGGGGACGGGGGGAGAATTCACCCCTCCACTTT.

J is TRBJ1-6 and V is TRBV19; D unclear. CDR3 length: 14 amino acids. The germline gives CDR1 LNHDA, CDR2 SQIVND (reference sequence). Trimming removed 6 bases at V and 6 bases at J, with 12 bases between. The CDR3 sequence is CASSLTEPNSPLHF. The CDR3 DNA follows: TGTGCCAGTAGCCTGACGGAGCCTAATTCACCCCTCCACTTT. The variable domain in full, completed from reference TRBV19 and TRBJ1-6, reads DGGITQSPKYLFRKEGQNVTLSCEQNLNHDAMYWYRQDPGQGLRLIYYSQIVNDFQKGDIAEGYSVSREKKESFPLTVTSAQKNPTAFYLCASSLTEPNSPLHFGNGTRLTVT.

The CDR3 sequence is CAWRQGGNGYTF. In DNA form, the CDR3 reads TGTGCCTGGAGGCAGGGGGGGAATGGCTACACCTTC. The chain joins TRBV30 to TRBJ1-2, with 7 bases lining up with TRBD1. Germline trimming cut 3 bases from V and 6 bases from J; bases unmatched to any gene: 4. CDR1 and CDR2 (germline): GTSNPN, SVGIG (reference sequence). CDR3 length: 12 amino acids.

The chain is built from TRBV29-1 and TRBJ2-7; D gene ambiguous. V shed 0 bases and J shed 2 bases, with 5 bases lying between them. CDR3 length: 12 residues. The germline gives CDR1 SQVTM, CDR2 ANQGSEA. The CDR3 bases are TGCAGCGTTGAAGACACAACCTACGAGCAGTACTTC. This gives the protein CSVEDTTYEQYF.

The chain joins TRBV30 to TRBJ2-7; 7 positions match TRBD2. The trim removed 2 bases at V and 3 bases at J, leaving 10 bases unmatched. The germline CDR1 and CDR2 sequences are GTSNPN and SVGIG (reference sequence). The CDR3 totals 15 residues. For the CDR3, the DNA is TGTGCCTGGAGTTTGGGAGAAGCGGGGAACTACGAGCAGTACTTC. This codes for CAWSLGEAGNYEQYF. The full variable domain, rest sourced from reference TRBV30 and TRBJ2-7, is SQTIHQWPATLVQPVGSPLSLECTVEGTSNPNLYWYRQAAGRGLQLLFYSVGIGQISSEVPQNLSASRPQDRQFILSSKKLLLSDSGFYLCAWSLGEAGNYEQYFGPGTRLTVT.

This clone has more than one count but fewer than ten. This sequence joins TRBV3-1 (or the pseudogene TRBV3-2) and TRBJ2-6; possible D gene TRBD1, 5 bases. In germline, CDR1 is LGHDT, CDR2 YNNKEL (reference sequence). CDR3 length: 16 residues. The germline V and J ends were trimmed by 8 bases and 0 bases, with 14 bases remaining between them. CDR3 region: CASHPTATSGANVLTF. The DNA of the CDR3 is TGTGCCAGCCACCCGACAGCTACCTCTGGGGCCAACGTCCTGACTTTC.

This clone was seen once. The chain couples TRBV15 to TRBJ2-3, with TRBD2 matching over 13 bases. This CDR3 has 16 amino acids. Losses at the gene ends were 8 bases for V and 8 bases for J; bases not matched to a gene: 13. In germline, CDR1 is LNHNV, CDR2 YYDKDF (reference sequence). The CDR3 DNA sequence: TGTGCCACCTCCACCTGGACTAGCGGGGGCCGGGGTACGCAGTATTTT. It translates to CATSTWTSGGRGTQYF.

The rearrangement links TRBV7-9 to TRBJ2-3; maybe TRBD1 (5 bases). The CDR3 is 13 residues long. V was cut by 11 bases and J by 3 bases, with 15 bases left in between. Germline lookup yields CDR1 SEHNR and CDR2 FQNEAQ (reference sequence). The CDR3 DNA reads as TGTGCCCTAATCCTAGGGGAAACAGATACGCAGTATTTT. Protein: CALILGETDTQYF.

The V and J genes are TRBV5-1 and TRBJ2-5; D call uncertain. Looked up from germline, CDR1 is SGHRS and CDR2 is YFSETQ. V lost 0 bases and J 7 bases, leaving 13 bases between the germline ends. The CDR3 runs to 14 residues. CDR3 coding DNA: TGCGCCAGCAGCTTGGATTCACCCTCTGGGACCCAGTACTTC. It specifies CASSLDSPSGTQYF.

The CDR3, as DNA: TGTGCCAGCAGCCAAGTTCCCCACGAGCAGTACTTC. Its protein product is CASSQVPHEQYF. The chain combines TRBV3-1 (or the pseudogene TRBV3-2) with TRBJ2-7; D gene uncertain. V was cut by 1 base and J by 5 bases, with 6 bases left in between. Germline values: CDR1 LGHDT, CDR2 YNNKEL (reference sequence). The CDR3 extends over 12 amino acids.

The chain has TRBV5-6 and TRBJ2-1; D is uncertain. Germline V gene sequence: CDR1 SGHDT, CDR2 YYEEEE. The CDR3 extends over 16 amino acids. V was cut by 0 bases and J by 7 bases, with 17 bases left in between. In DNA form, the CDR3 reads TGTGCCAGCAGCTTGGCCACCCGGGCAATCGGGAATGAGCAGTTCTTC. Translation gives CASSLATRAIGNEQFF.

The chain links TRBV12-5 to TRBJ2-7; TRBD1 is a possible D gene (5 bases). This CDR3 comprises 14 residues. From germline, CDR1 is LGHNT and CDR2 FRNRAP. V lost 1 base, J lost 2 bases, and 9 bases lay in between. CDR3 DNA: TGTGCTAGTGGTTTGGAAGGGGAAACCTACGAGCAGTACTTC. Encoded protein: CASGLEGETYEQYF.

This clone was counted only a few times. The chain carries TRBV21-1 and TRBJ2-3; no check of the table's D call, TRBD2, against the DNA was made. TRBV21-1 constitutes a pseudogene. The CDR3 covers 14 residues. CDR3 protein: CASSKAGGGDTQYF. CDR3 bases: TGTGCCAGCAGCAAGGCGGGAGGGGGAGATACGCAGTATTTT.

The V gene is TRBV18, the J gene TRBJ2-1; 10 nucleotides agree with TRBD1. V dropped 0 bases and J dropped 4; count of bases not matched to a gene: 3. The CDR3 spans 16 residues. From germline, CDR1 is KGHSH and CDR2 LQKENI. The CDR3 region has the DNA TGTGCCAGCTCACCACCTAGGGGACAGGGGTACAATGAGCAGTTCTTC. It encodes CASSPPRGQGYNEQFF.

A single count supports this clone. V is TRBV5-6 and J is TRBJ1-4; a weak D match, TRBD1 (5 bases). The CDR3 consists of 18 residues. V lost 3 bases and J 2 bases, leaving 20 bases between the germline ends. The germline V gene encodes CDR1 SGHDT and CDR2 YYEEEE. The CDR3 spells CASSSTRWRWDTNEKLFF. In DNA form, the CDR3 reads TGTGCCAGCAGCTCTACTCGGTGGCGGTGGGACACTAATGAAAAACTGTTTTTT.

The chain has TRBV4-1 and TRBJ1-4; D is perhaps TRBD1 (5 bases). The CDR3 consists of 15 residues. V lost 4 bases and J 2 bases, leaving 11 bases between the germline ends. Germline CDR1 and CDR2: MGHRA and YSYEKL. The CDR3 sequence: CASSPREGTNEKLFF. The CDR3 bases are TGCGCCAGCAGCCCCAGGGAGGGGACTAATGAAAAACTGTTTTTT.

V and J are TRBV29-1 and TRBJ2-2, with 8 nucleotides matching TRBD1. The CDR3 is 12 amino acids. V lost 4 bases and J lost 5; bases outside the gene matches: 0. CDR1 and CDR2 (germline): SQVTM, ANQGSEA. CDR3 amino acids: CSVGQGTGELFF. The CDR3 DNA sequence: TGCAGCGTTGGACAGGGGACCGGGGAGCTGTTTTTT.

This chain connects TRBV5-6 to TRBJ2-5, with 7 bases lining up with TRBD2. Trimming at V came to 0 bases and at J to 2 bases, leaving 10 bases not matched to a gene. This CDR3 region has 17 residues. Germline V lookup: CDR1 SGHDT, CDR2 YYEEEE. CDR3 sequence (DNA): TGTGCCAGCAGCTTGGATGTTTCGGGGGGACGACAAGAGACCCAGTACTTC. Its protein is CASSLDVSGGRQETQYF.

The rearrangement links TRBV3-1 (or the pseudogene TRBV3-2) to TRBJ2-5; D not resolved. Germline CDR1 LGHDT, CDR2 YNNKEL (reference sequence). The V gene lost 2 bases and the J gene lost 0 bases, with 10 bases spanning the gap. The CDR3 consists of 15 residues. The CDR3, as DNA: TGTGCCAGCAGCCAATGGCTACCCTACCAAGAGACCCAGTACTTC. It translates to CASSQWLPYQETQYF.

The chain couples TRBV6-4 to TRBJ2-1; D gene unclear. This CDR3 comprises 13 residues. V lost 0 bases, J lost 9 bases, and 9 bases lay in between. The germline CDR1 and CDR2 sequences are MRHNA and SNTAGT. Here the CDR3 reads CASSDSQTGEQFF. CDR3 nucleotides: TGTGCCAGCAGTGACTCTCAAACGGGTGAGCAGTTCTTC.

The chain is built from TRBV19 and TRBJ1-4, with no clear D. Germline values: CDR1 LNHDA, CDR2 SQIVND (reference sequence). Trimming left V 1 base short and J 7 bases short, with 13 bases between. The CDR3 is 15 residues long. The DNA for the CDR3 is TGTGCCAGTAGTATAGCTAGCTCGTTTAGTGAAAAACTGTTTTTT. Amino acid sequence: CASSIASSFSEKLFF.

This rearrangement joins TRBV25-1 to TRBJ1-5; possibly TRBD1 for D (5 bases). Germline loops: CDR1 MGHDK, CDR2 SYGVNS. This CDR3 spans 15 amino acids. V was pared by 1 base and J by 4 bases, with 11 bases between. The CDR3 nucleotides read TGTGCCAGCAGTGAATCAGGGCAGGGTAATCAGCCCCAGCATTTT. Translated, it gives CASSESGQGNQPQHF.